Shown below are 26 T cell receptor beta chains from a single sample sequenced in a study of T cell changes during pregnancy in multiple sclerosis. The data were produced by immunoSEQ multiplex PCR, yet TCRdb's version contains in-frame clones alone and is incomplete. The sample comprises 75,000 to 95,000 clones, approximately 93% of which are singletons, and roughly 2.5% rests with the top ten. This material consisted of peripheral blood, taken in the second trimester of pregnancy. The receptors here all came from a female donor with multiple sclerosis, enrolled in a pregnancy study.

CDR3 loop: CASSAVTTGELFF. The CDR3 nucleotides read TGCGCCAGCAGTGCCGTTACAACCGGGGAGCTGTTTTTT. The chain recombines TRBV10-1 with TRBJ2-2, with unresolved D. Trimming took 4 bases from V and 5 from J, leaving 8 bases between them. Germline CDR1 WNHNN, CDR2 SYGVQD (reference sequence). CDR3 length: 13 amino acids.

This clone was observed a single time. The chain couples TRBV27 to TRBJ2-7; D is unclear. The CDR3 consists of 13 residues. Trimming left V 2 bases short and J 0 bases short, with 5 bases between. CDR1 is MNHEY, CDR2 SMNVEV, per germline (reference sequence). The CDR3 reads CASSLQYSYEQYF. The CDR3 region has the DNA TGTGCCAGCAGTTTACAGTACTCCTACGAGCAGTACTTC.

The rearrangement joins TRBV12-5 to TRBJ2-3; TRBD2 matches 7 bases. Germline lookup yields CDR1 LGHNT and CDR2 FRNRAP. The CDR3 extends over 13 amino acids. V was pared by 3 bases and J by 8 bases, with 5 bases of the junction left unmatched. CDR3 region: CASGLGSGGTQYF. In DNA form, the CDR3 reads TGTGCTAGTGGTTTAGGGTCGGGGGGTACGCAGTATTTT.

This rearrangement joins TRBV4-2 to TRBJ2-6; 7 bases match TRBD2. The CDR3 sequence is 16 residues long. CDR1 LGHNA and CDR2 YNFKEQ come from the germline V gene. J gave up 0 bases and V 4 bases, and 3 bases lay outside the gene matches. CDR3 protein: CASSPRGGSGANVLTF. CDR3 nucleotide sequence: TGTGCCAGCAGCCCCCGCGGGGGCTCTGGGGCCAACGTCCTGACTTTC.

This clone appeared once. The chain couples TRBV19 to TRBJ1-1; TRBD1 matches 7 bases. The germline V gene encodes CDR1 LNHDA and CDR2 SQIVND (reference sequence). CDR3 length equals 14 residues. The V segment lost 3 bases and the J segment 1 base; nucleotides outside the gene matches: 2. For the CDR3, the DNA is TGTGCCAGTAGTATTGGGACAGCGAACACTGAAGCTTTCTTT. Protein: CASSIGTANTEAFF.

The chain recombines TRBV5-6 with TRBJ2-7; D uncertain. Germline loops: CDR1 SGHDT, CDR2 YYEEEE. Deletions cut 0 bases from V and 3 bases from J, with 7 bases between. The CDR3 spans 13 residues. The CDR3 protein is CASSLVQNYEQYF. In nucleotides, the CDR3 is TGTGCCAGCAGCTTGGTCCAGAACTACGAGCAGTACTTC.

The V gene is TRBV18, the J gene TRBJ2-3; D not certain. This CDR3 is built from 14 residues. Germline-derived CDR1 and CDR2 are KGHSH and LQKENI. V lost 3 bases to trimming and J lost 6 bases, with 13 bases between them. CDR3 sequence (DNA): TGTGCCAGCTCACCTCCGTCAGGCAGGGATACGCAGTATTTT. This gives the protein CASSPPSGRDTQYF. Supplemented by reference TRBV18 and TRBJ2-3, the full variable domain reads NAGVMQNPRHLVRRRGQEARLRCSPMKGHSHVYWYRQLPEEGLKFMVYLQKENIIDESGMPKERFSAEFPKEGPSILRIQQVVRGDSAAYFCASSPPSGRDTQYFGPGTRLTVL.

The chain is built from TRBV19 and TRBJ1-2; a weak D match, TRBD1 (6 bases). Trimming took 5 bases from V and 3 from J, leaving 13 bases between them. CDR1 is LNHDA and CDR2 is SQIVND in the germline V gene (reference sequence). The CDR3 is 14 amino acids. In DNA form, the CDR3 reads TGTGCCAGTAGTCTCAGGACAGTTGACTATGGCTACACCTTC. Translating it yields CASSLRTVDYGYTF.

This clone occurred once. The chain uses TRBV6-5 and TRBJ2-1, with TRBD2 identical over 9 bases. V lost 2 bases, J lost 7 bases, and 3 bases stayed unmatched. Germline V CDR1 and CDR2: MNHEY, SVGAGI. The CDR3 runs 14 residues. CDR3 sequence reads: CASSYAGGLNEQFF. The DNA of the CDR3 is TGTGCCAGCAGTTACGCGGGGGGGCTTAATGAGCAGTTCTTC.

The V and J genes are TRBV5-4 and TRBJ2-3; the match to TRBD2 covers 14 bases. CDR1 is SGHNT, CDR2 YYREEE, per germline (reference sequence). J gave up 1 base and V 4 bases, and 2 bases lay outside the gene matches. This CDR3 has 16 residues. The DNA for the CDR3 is TGTGCCAGCAGCAAGGGACTAGCGGGGGGCACAGATACGCAGTATTTT. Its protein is CASSKGLAGGTDTQYF.

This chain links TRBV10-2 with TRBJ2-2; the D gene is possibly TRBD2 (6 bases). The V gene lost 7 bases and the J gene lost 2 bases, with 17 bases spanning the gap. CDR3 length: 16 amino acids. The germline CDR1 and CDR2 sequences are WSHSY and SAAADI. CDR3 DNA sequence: TGCGCCAGCAACAATCGGGCAGGACTAAACACCGGGGAGCTGTTTTTT. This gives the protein CASNNRAGLNTGELFF.

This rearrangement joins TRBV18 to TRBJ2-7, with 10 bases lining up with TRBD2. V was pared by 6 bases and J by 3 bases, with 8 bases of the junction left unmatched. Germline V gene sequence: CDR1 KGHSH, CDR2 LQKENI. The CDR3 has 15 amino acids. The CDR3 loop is CASSPVAGGNYEQYF. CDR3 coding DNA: TGTGCCAGCTCCCCCGTAGCGGGGGGTAACTACGAGCAGTACTTC.

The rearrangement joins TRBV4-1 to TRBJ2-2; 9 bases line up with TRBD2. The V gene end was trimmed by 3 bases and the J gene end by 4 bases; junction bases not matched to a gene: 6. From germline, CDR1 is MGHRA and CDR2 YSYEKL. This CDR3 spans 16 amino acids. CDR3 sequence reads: CASSHGGGAPTGELFF. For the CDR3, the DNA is TGCGCCAGCAGCCACGGCGGGGGGGCACCCACCGGGGAGCTGTTTTTT.

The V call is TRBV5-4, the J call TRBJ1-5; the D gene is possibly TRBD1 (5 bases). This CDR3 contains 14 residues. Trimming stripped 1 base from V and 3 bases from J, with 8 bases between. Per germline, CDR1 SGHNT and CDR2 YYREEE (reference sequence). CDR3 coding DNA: TGTGCCAGCAGCTTGCAGGGCACCAATCAGCCCCAGCATTTT. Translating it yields CASSLQGTNQPQHF.

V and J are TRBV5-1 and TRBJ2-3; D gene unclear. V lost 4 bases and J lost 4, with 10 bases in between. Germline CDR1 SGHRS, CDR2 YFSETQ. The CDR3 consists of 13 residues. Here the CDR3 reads CASSQPQADTQYF. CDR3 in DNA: TGCGCCAGCAGCCAACCCCAGGCAGATACGCAGTATTTT.

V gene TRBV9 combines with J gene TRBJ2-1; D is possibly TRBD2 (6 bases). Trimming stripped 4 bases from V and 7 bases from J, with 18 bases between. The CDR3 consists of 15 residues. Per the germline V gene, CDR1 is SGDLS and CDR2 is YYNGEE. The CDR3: CASSLWGDWLNEQFF. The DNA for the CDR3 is TGTGCCAGCAGCCTGTGGGGGGACTGGTTGAATGAGCAGTTCTTC.

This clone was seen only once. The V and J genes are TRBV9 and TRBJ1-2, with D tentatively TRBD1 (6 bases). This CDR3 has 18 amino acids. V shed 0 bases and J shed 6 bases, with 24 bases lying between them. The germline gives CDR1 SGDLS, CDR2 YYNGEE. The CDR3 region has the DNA TGTGCCAGCAGCGTAGGATCCCCGACAGACAGGTCTGGGAATGGCTACACCTTC. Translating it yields CASSVGSPTDRSGNGYTF.

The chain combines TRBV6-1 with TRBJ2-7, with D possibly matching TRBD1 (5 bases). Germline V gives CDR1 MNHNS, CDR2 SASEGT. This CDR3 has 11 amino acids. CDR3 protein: CATEYPRQSDV. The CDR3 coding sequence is TGTGCCACCGAATACCCGAGACAGTCAGACGTC.

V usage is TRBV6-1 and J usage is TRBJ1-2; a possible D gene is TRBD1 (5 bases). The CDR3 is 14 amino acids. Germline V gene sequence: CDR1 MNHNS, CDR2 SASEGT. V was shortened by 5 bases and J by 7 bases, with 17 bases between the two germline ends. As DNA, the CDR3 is TGTGCCAGCAGTCCGACGGCAGGGTACTTTGGCTACACCTTC. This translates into CASSPTAGYFGYTF.

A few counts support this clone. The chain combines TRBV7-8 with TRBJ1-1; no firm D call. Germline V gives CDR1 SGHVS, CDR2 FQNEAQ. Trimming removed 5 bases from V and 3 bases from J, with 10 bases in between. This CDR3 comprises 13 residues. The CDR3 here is CASSQYGDTEAFF. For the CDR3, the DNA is TGTGCCAGCAGCCAATACGGGGACACTGAAGCTTTCTTT.

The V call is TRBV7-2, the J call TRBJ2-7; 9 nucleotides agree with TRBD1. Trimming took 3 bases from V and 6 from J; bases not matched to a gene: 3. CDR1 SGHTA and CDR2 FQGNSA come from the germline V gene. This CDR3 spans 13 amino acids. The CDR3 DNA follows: TGTGCCAGCAGCTTCGGGACAGGGCCCGAGCAGTACTTC. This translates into CASSFGTGPEQYF.

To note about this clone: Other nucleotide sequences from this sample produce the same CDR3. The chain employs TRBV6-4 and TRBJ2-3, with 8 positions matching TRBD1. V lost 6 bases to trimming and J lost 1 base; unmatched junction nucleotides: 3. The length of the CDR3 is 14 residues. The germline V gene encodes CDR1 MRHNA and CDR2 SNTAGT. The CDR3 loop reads CASSGTGGTDTQYF. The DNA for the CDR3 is TGTGCCAGCAGCGGGACAGGAGGCACAGATACGCAGTATTTT.

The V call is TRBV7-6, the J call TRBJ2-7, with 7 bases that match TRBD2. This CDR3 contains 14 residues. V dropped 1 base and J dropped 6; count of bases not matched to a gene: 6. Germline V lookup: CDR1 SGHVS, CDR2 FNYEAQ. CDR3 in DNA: TGTGCCAGCAGCTTAGGAGGGAGGGCCCGCGAGCAGTACTTC. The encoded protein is CASSLGGRAREQYF.

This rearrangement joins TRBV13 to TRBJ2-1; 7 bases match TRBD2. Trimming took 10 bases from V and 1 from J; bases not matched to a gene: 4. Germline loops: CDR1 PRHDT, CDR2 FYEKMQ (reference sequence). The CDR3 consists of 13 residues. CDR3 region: CATTGGSYNEQFF. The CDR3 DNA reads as TGTGCCACGACGGGGGGTTCCTACAATGAGCAGTTCTTC.

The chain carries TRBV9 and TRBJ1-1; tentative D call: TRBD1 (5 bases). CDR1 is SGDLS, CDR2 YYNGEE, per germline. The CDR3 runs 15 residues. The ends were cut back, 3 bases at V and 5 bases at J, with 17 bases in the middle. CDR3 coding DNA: TGTGCCAGCAGCGGTCCTACAGGTCTGGGGACTGAAGCTTTCTTT. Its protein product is CASSGPTGLGTEAFF.

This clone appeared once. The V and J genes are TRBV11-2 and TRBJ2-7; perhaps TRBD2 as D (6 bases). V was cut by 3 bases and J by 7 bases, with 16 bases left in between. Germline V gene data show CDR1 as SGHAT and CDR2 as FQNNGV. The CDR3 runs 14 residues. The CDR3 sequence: CASSFSGGGHEQYF. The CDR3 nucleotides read TGTGCCAGCAGCTTTTCTGGGGGAGGTCATGAGCAGTACTTC.